The 12 T cell receptor beta chains below were found in one sample sequenced in a study of OX40 agonist ivuxolimab in advanced cancers. The library came from the immunoSEQ multiplex PCR assay. TCRdb holds this immuneACCESS table with in-frame rearrangements only. Some clones are missing; in checked studies, unresolved V genes explain under half, and the rest has no known cause. Within this sample are 45,000 to 65,000 clones, with about nine tenths of them counted one time only. The top ten constitute about 14% of the sample. The input for sequencing was CD4+ or CD8+ T cells sorted from blood, taken in a trial of the OX40 agonist ivuxolimab. The receptors here all came from an adult with an advanced solid tumor such as melanoma, head and neck, liver or kidney cancer.

The rearrangement uses TRBV10-2 and TRBJ2-7; D is unresolved. The CDR3 runs to 12 residues. V gave up 3 bases and J gave up 3 bases, with 6 bases separating them. Germline assignment: CDR1 WSHSY and CDR2 SAAADI. CDR3 DNA: TGCGCCAGCAGTGAAGCCAGCTACGAGCAGTACTTC. Encoded protein: CASSEASYEQYF.

The chain recombines TRBV4-2 with TRBJ2-5; 16 nucleotides agree with TRBD2. Germline-derived CDR1 and CDR2 are LGHNA and YNFKEQ. V was clipped by 6 bases and J by 3 bases; unmatched bases: 16. The CDR3 loop spans 20 amino acids. CDR3 in DNA: TGTGCCAGCAGTCATCCCGTCGGGACTAGCGGGGGGGCCGGGGAAGAGACCCAGTACTTC. Translation: CASSHPVGTSGGAGEETQYF.

This clone has just one count. This rearrangement joins TRBV10-1 to TRBJ2-1; D is uncertain. Trimming took off 0 bases at V and 0 bases at J, with 9 bases between the two ends. This CDR3 has 16 amino acids. CDR1 WNHNN and CDR2 SYGVQD come from the germline V gene (reference sequence). The CDR3: CASSESGTSSYNEQFF. In DNA, the CDR3 is TGCGCCAGCAGTGAGTCGGGCACAAGCTCCTACAATGAGCAGTTCTTC.

The chain combines TRBV29-1 with TRBJ2-7, with a weak D call TRBD1 (5 bases). The germline gives CDR1 SQVTM, CDR2 ANQGSEA. Trimming cost V 1 base and J 3 bases, with 10 bases left between them. The CDR3 is 13 amino acids. The CDR3 region has the DNA TGCAGCGTTGAAGCCAGGGAAGGCTACGAGCAGTACTTC. Amino acid sequence: CSVEAREGYEQYF.

The chain is built from TRBV5-1 and TRBJ2-5, with a weak D call TRBD2 (5 bases). The CDR3 has 13 residues. Germline assignment: CDR1 SGHRS and CDR2 YFSETQ. The V end was cut by 2 bases, the J end by 11 bases, with 16 bases between. This CDR3 reads CASSLAGLREQYF. The CDR3 DNA follows: TGCGCCAGCAGCTTAGCTGGGCTTAGGGAGCAGTACTTC.

The V gene is TRBV29-1, the J gene TRBJ1-2, with D tentatively TRBD1 (5 bases). Trimming removed 3 bases at V and 8 bases at J, with 16 bases between. Per germline, CDR1 SQVTM and CDR2 ANQGSEA. The CDR3 is 13 amino acids. CDR3: CSVEIDRAGGYTF. In nucleotides, the CDR3 is TGCAGCGTTGAGATAGACAGAGCGGGGGGCTACACCTTC.

The CDR3 DNA sequence: TGCGCCAGCAGCGACGACGGACTAGCGGGGGGTCAGAGGCCAGATACGCAGTATTTT. Its protein product is CASSDDGLAGGQRPDTQYF. The chain recombines TRBV5-1 with TRBJ2-3, with TRBD2 matching over 14 bases. CDR3 length: 19 residues. The V and J ends lost 4 bases and 4 bases, in that order; junction bases with no gene match: 14. Germline lookup yields CDR1 SGHRS and CDR2 YFSETQ.

The chain uses TRBV4-1 and TRBJ1-1; the match to TRBD1 covers 7 bases. With 8 bases clipped from V and 4 bases from J, the junction kept 13 bases outside the gene matches. The CDR3 runs to 15 residues. CDR1 and CDR2 from the germline V gene are MGHRA and YSYEKL. The CDR3 bases are TGCGCCAGCCGAGGGGCAGGGGGAGGCGTCACTGAAGCTTTCTTT. It specifies CASRGAGGGVTEAFF.

The rearrangement joins TRBV2 to TRBJ1-1, with D maybe TRBD1 (5 bases). V was clipped by 8 bases and J by 6 bases, with 16 bases between them. The CDR3 spans 13 residues. CDR1 is SNHLY and CDR2 is FYNNEI in the germline V gene. The CDR3 sequence is CASSGPQNPEAFF. CDR3 bases: TGTGCCAGCTCGGGGCCCCAGAATCCTGAAGCTTTCTTT.

The V gene is TRBV6-6, the J gene TRBJ2-3; a weak D match, TRBD2 (6 bases). Trimming took off 6 bases at V and 5 bases at J, with 15 bases between the two ends. The germline V gene encodes CDR1 MNHNY and CDR2 SVGAGI (reference sequence). The CDR3 runs to 14 residues. The CDR3 is CASRLAGTGDTQYF. CDR3 bases: TGTGCCAGCAGATTGGCGGGGACGGGAGATACGCAGTATTTT.

The chain is built from TRBV5-4 and TRBJ2-5, with 8 bases identical to TRBD1. The CDR3 loop spans 16 amino acids. Germline values: CDR1 SGHNT, CDR2 YYREEE (reference sequence). The V and J ends lost 0 bases and 5 bases, in that order; junction bases with no gene match: 9. Here the CDR3 reads CASSLGAQGAKETQYF. As DNA, the CDR3 is TGTGCCAGCAGCTTGGGGGCCCAGGGGGCCAAGGAGACCCAGTACTTC.

This chain joins TRBV9 and TRBJ1-1, with TRBD1 identical over 8 bases. V was clipped by 0 bases and J by 7 bases; unmatched bases: 5. The CDR3 sequence is 14 residues long. Germline values: CDR1 SGDLS, CDR2 YYNGEE. The CDR3 DNA is TGTGCCAGCAGCGTAGATCAGGGGGCGGTTGAAGCTTTCTTT. This gives the protein CASSVDQGAVEAFF.